These 26 T cell receptor delta chains were sequenced from one sample in a study of gamma-delta T cells after stem cell transplantation. TCRdb fed the RT-PCR reads to CATT. The data show roughly 12,000 delta-chain clones, around two fifths seen once. The sequenced material came from gamma-delta T cells. The source of these receptors is a human donor. It is not recorded whose cells these are; they may come from a transplant donor.

This clone was seen more than once but under ten times. This chain joins TRDV1 and TRDJ1, with 8 bases matching TRDD3. The germline V gene encodes CDR1 TSWWSYY and CDR2 QGS. V shed 2 bases and J 0 bases; nucleotides not matched to a gene: 20. The CDR3 spans 21 residues. The CDR3 DNA reads as TGTGCTCTTGGGGAATTGCGGCTCCTACGGTACTGGGGGTTGCACACCGATAAACTCATCTTT. Its protein is CALGELRLLRYWGLHTDKLIF.

The chain links TRDV1 to TRDJ2, with D tentatively TRDD2 or TRDD3 (9 bases each). V lost 0 bases and J lost 0, with 38 bases in between. The CDR3 has 26 residues. Germline-derived CDR1 and CDR2 are TSWWSYY and QGS. CDR3 loop: CALGELVDYKSFLPYWGTSLTAQLFF. The CDR3 bases are TGTGCTCTTGGGGAACTAGTTGATTATAAGTCCTTCCTACCGTACTGGGGGACGTCTTTGACAGCACAACTCTTCTTT.

This clone was detected a few times. The chain recombines TRDV2 with TRDJ1, with 7 nucleotides matching TRDD3. This CDR3 comprises 17 residues. Trimming at V came to 0 bases and at J to 0 bases, leaving 9 bases not matched to a gene. CDR1 GEAIGNYY and CDR2 EKD come from the germline V gene. CDR3 loop: CACDTGVVGEYTDKLIF. The CDR3 DNA reads as TGTGCCTGTGACACCGGGGTGGTGGGGGAGTACACCGATAAACTCATCTTT.

The chain recombines TRDV1 with TRDJ1; 12 bases are a match to TRDD3. V trimming: 1 base; J trimming: 0 bases; junction bases outside the gene matches: 18. CDR1 and CDR2 (germline): TSWWSYY, QGS. The CDR3 is 22 amino acids. The CDR3 DNA reads TGTGCTCTTGGGGAACCTACTTCCCCTTACTGGGGGATACCAGAGTACACCGATAAACTCATCTTT. It is translated as CALGEPTSPYWGIPEYTDKLIF.

This clone was observed a few times. The V gene is TRDV2, the J gene TRDJ1; tentative D call: TRDD3 (6 bases). V was clipped by 3 bases and J by 2 bases, with 33 bases between them. This CDR3 is 21 amino acids long. Germline V gene data show CDR1 as GEAIGNYY and CDR2 as EKD. CDR3 sequence: CACDPILSLRDWETRTDKLIF. CDR3 DNA: TGTGCCTGTGACCCTATCCTTTCCTTGCGGGACTGGGAAACCCGGACCGATAAACTCATCTTT.

This clone counts as medium-sized (0.01 to 0.1%). The rearrangement links TRDV2 to TRDJ3; 8 bases line up with TRDD3. Germline CDR1 GEAIGNYY, CDR2 EKD. The CDR3 spans 27 residues. V lost 0 bases, J lost 0 bases, and 30 bases stayed unmatched. The DNA of the CDR3 is TGTGCCTGTGACACCAGGATCTTCCAGTACTGGGGATACCGACCAGCAGACATCTCCTGGGACACCCGACAGATGTTTTTC. This gives the protein CACDTRIFQYWGYRPADISWDTRQMFF.

Remarks on this clone: At one end the junction does not follow the germline gene, possibly because of a read error. The gene calls are TRDV1 and TRDJ1; possibly TRDD3 for D (8 bases). Per the germline V gene, CDR1 is TSWWSYY and CDR2 is QGS. CDR3 length: 18 residues. The CDR3 sequence is CALGEIEYGGFSADKLIF. Written as DNA, the CDR3 is TGCGCTCTTGGGGAAATAGAATATGGGGGATTTAGCGCCGATAAACTCATCTTT.

This clone has a handful of counts. The chain recombines TRDV1 with TRDJ1; 10 bases fit TRDD3. Germline trimming cut 5 bases from V and 2 bases from J; bases unmatched to any gene: 11. Germline values: CDR1 TSWWSYY, CDR2 QGS. The CDR3 has 17 amino acids. CDR3: CALGLPGGYRGTDKLIF. The CDR3 nucleotides are TGTGCTCTTGGGCTACCTGGGGGATATCGCGGGACCGATAAACTCATCTTT.

In its sample, this clone was seen once. The chain is built from TRDV3 and TRDJ1; 13 bases map to TRDD3. The CDR3 is 26 amino acids. J gave up 0 bases and V 1 base, and 35 bases lay outside the gene matches. Germline CDR1 and CDR2: TVYSNPD and GDNSRS (reference sequence). CDR3 nucleotide sequence: TGTGCCTTTAAGGACCCTTCCTATTGGAAACTAGGCCCCTTACTGGGGGATACGAAGTACACCGATAAACTCATCTTT. It specifies CAFKDPSYWKLGPLLGDTKYTDKLIF.

This clone was seen only a few times. The chain carries TRAV29/DV5 and TRDJ1; 10 nucleotides agree with TRDD3. The V gene's germline CDR1 is NSMFDY and CDR2 ISSIKDK. V shed 3 bases and J 0 bases; nucleotides not matched to a gene: 26. This CDR3 region has 22 residues. CDR3 loop: CAATSAFLSRTGGSTYTDKLIF. For the CDR3, the DNA is TGTGCAGCAACCTCTGCCTTCCTCTCCCGTACTGGGGGATCCACGTACACCGATAAACTCATCTTT.

The rearrangement links TRDV3 to TRDJ3; 12 bases are a match to TRDD3. The CDR3 is 26 residues long. V dropped 1 base and J dropped 0; count of bases not matched to a gene: 28. Per germline, CDR1 TVYSNPD and CDR2 GDNSRS (reference sequence). CDR3 DNA: TGTGCCTTTAAGAGGGGCCCTTCCTCCGTACGCCACTGGGGGATACCCAACTCCTGGGACACCCGACAGATGTTTTTC. It codes for CAFKRGPSSVRHWGIPNSWDTRQMFF.

This clone was seen only a few times. This may come from a read error, since a much larger clone is one base off. The chain recombines TRDV2 with TRDJ2; 10 nucleotides align to TRDD3. The CDR3 runs to 17 residues. The germline V gene has CDR1 GEAIGNYY and CDR2 EKD. This CDR3 is CACDTLTGGWGTAKLFF. DNA of the CDR3: TGTGCCTGTGACACTCTGACTGGGGGATGGGGAACAGCAAAACTCTTCTTT.

V is TRDV1 and J is TRDJ1; D is tentatively TRDD2 or TRDD3 (9 bases each). The CDR3 runs 25 residues. Germline V gene lookup returns CDR1 TSWWSYY and CDR2 QGS. V lost 0 bases and J lost 0, with 38 bases in between. The CDR3 here is CALGELRPSYFHLLGDKEHTDKLIF. The DNA for the CDR3 is TGTGCTCTTGGGGAACTCCGCCCTTCCTACTTCCACCTACTGGGGGACAAAGAACACACCGATAAACTCATCTTT.

This clone is termed medium-sized. The V and J genes are TRDV2 and TRDJ3, with D maybe TRDD3 (5 bases). Trimming stripped 3 bases from V and 14 bases from J, with 7 bases between. Looked up from germline, CDR1 is GEAIGNYY and CDR2 is EKD. This CDR3 spans 11 amino acids. The CDR3 sequence is CACDVLGQMFF. CDR3 nucleotides: TGTGCCTGTGACGTACTGGGACAGATGTTTTTC.

The chain joins TRDV1 to TRDJ1, with 11 bases matching TRDD3. After removal of 2 bases from V and 4 bases from J, the junction contained 6 bases not matched to a gene. The CDR3 is made up of 16 amino acids. Germline assignment: CDR1 TSWWSYY and CDR2 QGS. The CDR3 region is CALGEGTLGDNDKLIF. The CDR3 nucleotides are TGTGCTCTTGGGGAAGGTACACTGGGGGATAACGATAAACTCATCTTT.

The V call is TRDV3, the J call TRDJ1; D may be TRDD3 (5 bases). Germline V CDR1 and CDR2: TVYSNPD, GDNSRS (reference sequence). The CDR3 runs 19 residues. The V gene lost 4 bases and the J gene lost 0 bases, with 30 bases spanning the gap. This chain's CDR3 is CASNPRLRDVRGYTDKLIF. The CDR3 nucleotides are TGTGCCTCCAATCCCCGTCTTAGGGATGTGAGAGGGTACACCGATAAACTCATCTTT.

Regarding this clone: Germline is not matched at one junction end, which may reflect a read error. The chain carries TRDV1 and TRDJ1; the match to TRDD3 covers 11 bases. The CDR3 is 19 residues long. CDR1 and CDR2 from the germline V gene are TSWWSYY and QGS. The CDR3 region has the DNA TGTGCTCTAGGGGCCCGCCTTCCCCAGTACTGGGGGATAGAAGATAAACTCATCTTT. Residues: CALGARLPQYWGIEDKLIF.

With regard to this clone: Additional DNA sequences in this sample encode the identical CDR3. This chain uses TRDV1 with TRDJ1, with 9 nucleotides matching TRDD3. This CDR3 contains 17 residues. CDR1 TSWWSYY and CDR2 QGS come from the germline V gene. The J segment lost 6 bases and the V segment lost 3 bases, leaving 14 bases of the junction unmatched. The CDR3 loop is CALGDLTGTGGPNKLIF. The CDR3 nucleotides read TGTGCTCTTGGGGATCTCACCGGGACTGGGGGACCAAATAAACTCATCTTT.

V is TRDV1 and J is TRDJ1; 10 nucleotides align to TRDD3. CDR3 length: 21 residues. CDR1 is TSWWSYY, CDR2 QGS, per germline. With V trimmed by 2 bases and J by 6 bases, 24 bases remained unmatched. The CDR3 loop reads CALGENDRGLWGILKTYKLIF. Here the CDR3 DNA reads TGTGCTCTTGGGGAAAACGATCGGGGTCTTTGGGGGATACTGAAAACTTATAAACTCATCTTT.

Judged by abundance, this clone is medium-sized. This chain connects TRDV1 to TRDJ1; D might be TRDD3 (6 bases). The CDR3 extends over 20 amino acids. The V end lost 2 bases, the J end lost 11 bases, and 36 bases lay between the germline ends. Germline assignment: CDR1 TSWWSYY and CDR2 QGS. The CDR3 spells CALGERGISSDSRDREYLIF. DNA of the CDR3: TGTGCTCTTGGGGAAAGGGGTATCTCTTCCGATTCGCGGGATAGAGAGTACCTCATCTTT.

The chain carries TRDV2 and TRDJ3; D may be TRDD3 (5 bases). CDR3 length: 18 amino acids. Germline CDR1 GEAIGNYY, CDR2 EKD. With 0 bases removed from V and 0 bases from J, the gap between germline ends came to 11 bases. The CDR3 is CACDTVWESSWDTRQMFF. For the CDR3, the DNA is TGTGCCTGTGACACCGTCTGGGAAAGCTCCTGGGACACCCGACAGATGTTTTTC.

This clone was detected only a few times. The chain links TRDV2 to TRDJ1, with D possibly being TRDD3 (6 bases). The V end was cut by 3 bases, the J end by 1 base, with 11 bases between. This CDR3 region has 14 residues. Germline CDR1 GEAIGNYY, CDR2 EKD. The CDR3 DNA is TGTGCCTGTGACTCGGGGGACTCCACCGATAAACTCATCTTT. It translates to CACDSGDSTDKLIF.

There are a few counts of this clone. The chain has TRDV1 and TRDJ1; possibly TRDD3 for D (5 bases). The CDR3 length is 16 residues. CDR1 is TSWWSYY and CDR2 is QGS in the germline V gene. The ends were cut back, 3 bases at V and 7 bases at J, with 21 bases in the middle. The CDR3 DNA sequence: TGTGCTCTTGGGGATTATTTACGGGTACTGGAAGGTAAACTCATCTTT. This translates into CALGDYLRVLEGKLIF.

A note on this clone: The same CDR3 can be traced to other DNA sequences in this sample. The chain recombines TRDV1 with TRDJ1, with a possible D match to TRDD3 (5 bases). Per germline, CDR1 TSWWSYY and CDR2 QGS. V was pared by 2 bases and J by 0 bases, with 22 bases between. The CDR3 has 19 residues. CDR3 residues: CALGERSGFWAPYTDKLIF. CDR3 coding DNA: TGTGCTCTTGGGGAAAGATCAGGTTTCTGGGCCCCGTACACCGATAAACTCATCTTT.

This clone was picked up a small number of times. This sample includes further DNA sequences coding for the same CDR3. The chain uses TRDV1 and TRDJ1; maybe TRDD3 (8 bases). CDR3 size: 35 residues. Per germline, CDR1 TSWWSYY and CDR2 QGS. Between the trimmed V and J ends, which lost 0 bases and 1 base, there was a span of 69 bases. CDR3 in DNA: TGTGCTCTTGGGGAACTGACGGGTTTCCCTTCATCCTGGCCTTCCTGCTACCGATCCGGCCCGCCCTATACTGGGGGGCCTAGTCTCACCGATAAACTCATCTTT. It specifies CALGELTGFPSSWPSCYRSGPPYTGGPSLTDKLIF.

This clone was observed a few times. Given a much more abundant clone one base away, this may be a read error. Other DNA variants within this sample encode the same CDR3. This chain joins TRDV2 and TRDJ4; D is possibly TRDD3 (5 bases). The CDR3 has 12 residues. From germline, CDR1 is GEAIGNYY and CDR2 EKD. CDR3 residues: CACDTGRGHLIF. CDR3 DNA: TGTGCCTGTGACACCGGGCGGGGGCACCTGATCTTC.